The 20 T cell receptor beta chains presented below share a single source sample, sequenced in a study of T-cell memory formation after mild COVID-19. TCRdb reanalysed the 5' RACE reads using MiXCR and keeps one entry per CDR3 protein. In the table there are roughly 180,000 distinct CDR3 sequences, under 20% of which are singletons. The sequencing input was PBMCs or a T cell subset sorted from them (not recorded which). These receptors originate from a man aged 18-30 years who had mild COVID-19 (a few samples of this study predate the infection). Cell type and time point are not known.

The CDR3 here is CSVDGVEDGYTF. In DNA form, the CDR3 reads TGCAGCGTTGATGGGGTAGAGGATGGCTACACCTTC. The V and J genes are TRBV29-1 and TRBJ1-2; D is uncertain. This CDR3 comprises 12 residues. CDR1 SQVTM and CDR2 ANQGSEA come from the germline V gene. Deletions cut 3 bases from V and 6 bases from J, with 11 bases between.

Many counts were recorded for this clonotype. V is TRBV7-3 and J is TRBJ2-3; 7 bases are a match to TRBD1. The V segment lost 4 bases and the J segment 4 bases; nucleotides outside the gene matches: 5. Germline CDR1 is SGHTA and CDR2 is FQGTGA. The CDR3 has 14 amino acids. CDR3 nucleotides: TGTGCCAGCAGCTCCCGGACAGGACCAGATACGCAGTATTTT. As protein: CASSSRTGPDTQYF. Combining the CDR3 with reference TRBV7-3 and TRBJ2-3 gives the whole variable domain GAGVSQTPSNKVTEKGKYVELRCDPISGHTALYWYRQSLGQGPEFLIYFQGTGAADDSGLPNDRFFAVRPEGSVSTLKIQRTERGDSAVYLCASSSRTGPDTQYFGPGTRLTVL.

CDR3 sequence reads: CASSPGTGGRTGELFF. The CDR3 DNA is TGCGCCAGCAGCCCCGGGACAGGGGGACGGACCGGGGAGCTGTTTTTT. The chain couples TRBV5-1 to TRBJ2-2; TRBD1 matches 11 bases. This CDR3 region has 16 residues. V was clipped by 4 bases and J by 5 bases; unmatched bases: 7. CDR1 and CDR2 (germline): SGHRS, YFSETQ.

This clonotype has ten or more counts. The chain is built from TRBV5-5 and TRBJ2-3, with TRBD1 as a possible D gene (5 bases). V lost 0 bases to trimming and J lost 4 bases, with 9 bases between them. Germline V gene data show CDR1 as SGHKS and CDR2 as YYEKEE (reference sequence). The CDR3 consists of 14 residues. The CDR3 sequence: CASSLEWGADTQYF. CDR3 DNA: TGTGCCAGCAGCTTGGAGTGGGGCGCAGATACGCAGTATTTT.

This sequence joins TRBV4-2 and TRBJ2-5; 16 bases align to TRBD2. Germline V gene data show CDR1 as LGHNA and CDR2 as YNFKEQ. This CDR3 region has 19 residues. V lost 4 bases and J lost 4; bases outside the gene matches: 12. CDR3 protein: CASSRSGTSGGAVRETQYF. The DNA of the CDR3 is TGTGCCAGCAGCCGCTCCGGGACTAGCGGGGGGGCCGTCAGAGAGACCCAGTACTTC.

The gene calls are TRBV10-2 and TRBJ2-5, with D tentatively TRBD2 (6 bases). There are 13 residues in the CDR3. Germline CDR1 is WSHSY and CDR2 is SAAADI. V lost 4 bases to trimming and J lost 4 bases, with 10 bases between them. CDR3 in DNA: TGCGCCAGCAGTGGGGACTCGCGAGAGACCCAGTACTTC. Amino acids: CASSGDSRETQYF.

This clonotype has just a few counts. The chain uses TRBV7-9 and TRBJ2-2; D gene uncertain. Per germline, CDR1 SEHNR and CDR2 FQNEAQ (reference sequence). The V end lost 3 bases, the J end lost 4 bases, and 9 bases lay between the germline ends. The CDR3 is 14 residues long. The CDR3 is CASSFERSTGELFF. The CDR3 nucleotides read TGTGCCAGCAGCTTTGAGCGAAGCACCGGGGAGCTGTTTTTT.

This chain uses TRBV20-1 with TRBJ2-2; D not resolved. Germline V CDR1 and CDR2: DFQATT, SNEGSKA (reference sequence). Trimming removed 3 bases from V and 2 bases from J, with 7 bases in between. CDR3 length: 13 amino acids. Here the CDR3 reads CSASPGNTGELFF. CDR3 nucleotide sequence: TGCAGTGCTAGTCCCGGAAACACCGGGGAGCTGTTTTTT.

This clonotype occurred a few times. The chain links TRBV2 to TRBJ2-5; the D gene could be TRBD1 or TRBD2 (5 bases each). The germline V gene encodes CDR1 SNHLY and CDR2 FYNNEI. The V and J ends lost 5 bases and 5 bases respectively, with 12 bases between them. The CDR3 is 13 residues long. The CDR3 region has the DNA TGTGCCAGCAGTCGGGACGGCTGGGAGACCCAGTACTTC. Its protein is CASSRDGWETQYF.

CDR3 sequence: CASSLAQGANLANEKLFF. Here the CDR3 DNA reads TGTGCCAGCAGTTTAGCACAGGGGGCAAACCTCGCGAACGAAAAACTGTTTTTT. The chain combines TRBV12-3 or TRBV12-4 with TRBJ1-4; 9 nucleotides agree with TRBD1. This CDR3 is 18 amino acids long. V gave up 0 bases and J gave up 8 bases; unmatched junction bases: 13.

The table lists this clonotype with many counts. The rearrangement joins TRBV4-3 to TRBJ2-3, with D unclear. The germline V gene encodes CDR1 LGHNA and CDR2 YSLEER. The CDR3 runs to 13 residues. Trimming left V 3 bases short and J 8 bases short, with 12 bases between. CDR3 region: CASSQDLVTTQYF. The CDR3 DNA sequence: TGCGCCAGCAGCCAGGACCTAGTCACTACGCAGTATTTT.

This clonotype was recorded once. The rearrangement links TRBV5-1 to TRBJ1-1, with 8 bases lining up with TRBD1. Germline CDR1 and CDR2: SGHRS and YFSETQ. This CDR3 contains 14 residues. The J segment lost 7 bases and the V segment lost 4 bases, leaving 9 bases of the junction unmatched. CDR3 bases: TGCGCCAGCAGCGATCGGACAGGGAGTTATGAAGCTTTCTTT. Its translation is CASSDRTGSYEAFF.

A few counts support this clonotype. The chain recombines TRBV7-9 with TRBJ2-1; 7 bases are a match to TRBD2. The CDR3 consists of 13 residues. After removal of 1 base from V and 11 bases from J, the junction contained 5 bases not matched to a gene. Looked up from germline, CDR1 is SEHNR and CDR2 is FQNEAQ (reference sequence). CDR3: CASSLGQAGQQFF. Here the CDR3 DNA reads TGTGCCAGCAGCTTAGGTCAAGCGGGGCAGCAGTTCTTC. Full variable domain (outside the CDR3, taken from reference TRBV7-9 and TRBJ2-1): DTGVSQNPRHKITKRGQNVTFRCDPISEHNRLYWYRQTLGQGPEFLTYFQNEAQLEKSRLLSDRFSAERPKGSFSTLEIQRTEQGDSAMYLCASSLGQAGQQFFGPGTRLTVL.

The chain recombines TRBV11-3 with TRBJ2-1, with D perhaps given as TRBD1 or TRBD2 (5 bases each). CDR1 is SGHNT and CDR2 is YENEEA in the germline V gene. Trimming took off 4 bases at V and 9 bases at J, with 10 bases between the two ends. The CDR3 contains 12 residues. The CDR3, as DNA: TGTGCCAGCAGCTCCAGGGAGAGTGAGCAGTTCTTC. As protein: CASSSRESEQFF.

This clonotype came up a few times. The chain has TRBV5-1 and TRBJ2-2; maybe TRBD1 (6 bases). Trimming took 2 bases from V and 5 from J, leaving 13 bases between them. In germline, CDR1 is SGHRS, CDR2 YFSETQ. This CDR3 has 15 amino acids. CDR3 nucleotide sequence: TGCGCCAGCAGCTTTGGAACCCAGGGGACCGGGGAGCTGTTTTTT. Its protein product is CASSFGTQGTGELFF.

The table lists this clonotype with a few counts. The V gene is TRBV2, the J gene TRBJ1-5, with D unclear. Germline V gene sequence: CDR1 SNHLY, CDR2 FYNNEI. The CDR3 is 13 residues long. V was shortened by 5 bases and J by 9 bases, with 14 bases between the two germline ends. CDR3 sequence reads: CASSPPLDLPQHF. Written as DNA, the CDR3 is TGTGCCAGCAGTCCACCTTTGGATCTGCCCCAGCATTTT. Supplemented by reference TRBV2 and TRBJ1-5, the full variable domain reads EPEVTQTPSHQVTQMGQEVILRCVPISNHLYFYWYRQILGQKVEFLVSFYNNEISEKSEIFDDQFSVERPDGSNFTLKIRSTKLEDSAMYFCASSPPLDLPQHFGDGTRLSIL.

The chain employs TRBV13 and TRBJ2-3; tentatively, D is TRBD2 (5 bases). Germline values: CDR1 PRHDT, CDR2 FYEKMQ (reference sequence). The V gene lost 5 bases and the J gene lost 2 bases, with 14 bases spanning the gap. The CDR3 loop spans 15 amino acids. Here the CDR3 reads CASSRRAGYTDTQYF. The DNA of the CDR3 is TGTGCCAGCAGCCGCCGGGCGGGTTACACAGATACGCAGTATTTT.

The CDR3 DNA reads as TGCGCCAGCAGCTTGGAGGGGCCGGGGACCGGGGAGCTGTTTTTT. Its translation: CASSLEGPGTGELFF. The genes are TRBV5-1 and TRBJ2-2; D might be TRBD1 or TRBD2, each matching 5 bases. CDR3 length: 15 residues. Looked up from germline, CDR1 is SGHRS and CDR2 is YFSETQ. V lost 0 bases and J 5 bases, leaving 11 bases between the germline ends.

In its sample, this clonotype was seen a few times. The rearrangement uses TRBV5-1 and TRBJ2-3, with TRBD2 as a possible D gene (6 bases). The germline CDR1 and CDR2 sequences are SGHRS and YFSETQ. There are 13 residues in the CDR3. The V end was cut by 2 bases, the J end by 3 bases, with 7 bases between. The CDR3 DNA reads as TGCGCCAGCAGCTTCCGGGAGACAGATACGCAGTATTTT. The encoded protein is CASSFRETDTQYF.

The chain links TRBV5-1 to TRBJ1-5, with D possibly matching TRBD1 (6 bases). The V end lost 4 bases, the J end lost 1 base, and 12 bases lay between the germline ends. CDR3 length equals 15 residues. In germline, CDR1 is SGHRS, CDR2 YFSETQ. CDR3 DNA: TGCGCCAGCAGCGTAGGGACAACAAGCAATCAGCCCCAGCATTTT. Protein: CASSVGTTSNQPQHF.